This T cell receptor beta chain was recorded in a study of identifying expanded T cells in peripheral blood. V was cut by 3 bases and J by 2 bases, with 10 bases left in between. The CDR3 is 14 residues long. Germline CDR1 is SGHTA and CDR2 is FQGNSA. The method was immunoSEQ multiplex PCR; TCRdb's version includes in-frame clones alone and lacks a portion of them. The sample shows some 78,000 clones, roughly 84% of them seen only once. No infections or other immune events were documented during collection. In the case of this clone: Its cognate antigen is unknown.

Study-wide findings and caveats: About 1.2 clones differed between technical replicates, versus about 15 and 19 over time. Two-week clone count variance significantly increased as total template count grew.

This receptor was obtained from a person aged 18 to 70 in good health. The sequencing sample was made of blood. The rearrangement links TRBV7-2 to TRBJ2-5, with D uncertain. The CDR3 protein is CASSFNTVQETQYF. For the CDR3, the DNA is TGTGCCAGCAGCTTTAACACAGTACAAGAGACCCAGTACTTC.